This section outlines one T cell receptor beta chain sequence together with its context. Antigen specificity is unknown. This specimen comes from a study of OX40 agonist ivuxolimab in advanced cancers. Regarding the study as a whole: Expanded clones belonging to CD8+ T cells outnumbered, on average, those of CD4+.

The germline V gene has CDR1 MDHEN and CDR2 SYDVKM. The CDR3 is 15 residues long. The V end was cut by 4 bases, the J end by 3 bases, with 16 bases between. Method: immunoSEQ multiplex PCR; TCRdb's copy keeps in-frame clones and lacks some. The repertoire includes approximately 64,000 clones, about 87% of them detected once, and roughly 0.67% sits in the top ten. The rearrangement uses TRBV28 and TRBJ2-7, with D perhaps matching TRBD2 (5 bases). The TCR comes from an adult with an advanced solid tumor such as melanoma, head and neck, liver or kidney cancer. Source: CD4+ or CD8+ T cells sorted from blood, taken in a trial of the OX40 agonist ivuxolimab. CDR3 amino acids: CASSSPSTTHYEQYF. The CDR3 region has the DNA TGTGCCAGCAGTTCCCCCTCGACTACTCACTACGAGCAGTACTTC. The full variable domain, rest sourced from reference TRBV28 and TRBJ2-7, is DVKVTQSSRYLVKRTGEKVFLECVQDMDHENMFWYRQDPGLGLRLIYFSYDVKMKEKGDIPEGYSVSREKKERFSLILESASTNQTSMYLCASSSPSTTHYEQYFGPGTRLTVT.